A single sample is the source of the 3 T cell receptor beta chains below, sequenced in a study of CD8+ T cells in alopecia areata (dated by TCRdb to 2017 to 2018). This specimen's time point label, per the study, means: less than 30 weeks on oral tofacitinib. The sample's treatment or condition label, decoded: oral pan-JAK inhibitor, 5-10 mg twice daily. Library creation used the immunoSEQ multiplex PCR assay. For TCR sequencing, RNA was extracted from every sample and reverse transcribed into cDNA to serve as template. TCRdb provides this immuneACCESS table in a form limited to in-frame rearrangements. Some clones are lacking; in checked studies, under half of them reflect an unresolved V gene, and why the rest are absent is not known. For this sample there are roughly 110,000 clones; about three fifths appear just once. Together, the top ten hold 12% of the sample. The specimen was CD8+ T cells sorted from blood, collected at week 24, from a patient treated with tofacitinib. These receptors were obtained from a human donor with alopecia areata.

The table lists this clone with a few counts. V usage is TRBV5-6 and J usage is TRBJ2-2, with no clear D. There are 13 residues in the CDR3. V lost 8 bases to trimming and J lost 9 bases, with 17 bases between them. The germline V gene has CDR1 SGHDT and CDR2 YYEEEE. The CDR3 DNA reads as TGTGCCAGTCGAGCTACGTGGGAAAGGGAGCTGTTTTTT. The encoded protein is CASRATWERELFF. Together with reference TRBV5-6 and TRBJ2-2, the CDR3 gives the full variable domain: DAGVTQSPTHLIKTRGQQVTLRCSPKSGHDTVSWYQQALGQGPQFIFQYYEEEERQRGNFPDRFSGHQFPNYSSELNVNALLLGDSALYLCASRATWERELFFGEGSRLTVL.

CDR3 protein: CASSDSSEPQHF. The CDR3 nucleotides read TGTGCCAGCAGTGATTCATCCGAGCCCCAGCATTTT. The chain is built from TRBV6-1 and TRBJ1-5; D unresolved. Germline lookup yields CDR1 MNHNS and CDR2 SASEGT. V lost 3 bases to trimming and J lost 8 bases, with 8 bases between them. The CDR3 contains 12 residues.

The V call is TRBV6-1, the J call TRBJ2-1; 12 bases match TRBD2. Germline lookup yields CDR1 MNHNS and CDR2 SASEGT. The CDR3 sequence is 16 residues long. Trimming at V came to 3 bases and at J to 6 bases, leaving 6 bases not matched to a gene. The CDR3 DNA reads TGTGCCAGCAGTGACACTAGCGGGGGGCCTTCCAATGAGCAGTTCTTC. Protein sequence: CASSDTSGGPSNEQFF.